One T cell receptor (beta chain) is described in this entry. Its cognate antigen has yet to be identified. Sequencing used a NextSeq 550. The Human TCR Profiling Kit (MiLaboratory) was used to prepare UMI-labeled 5' RACE TRB cDNA libraries. The full amount of extracted RNA was used for cDNA synthesis, and the full amount of resulting cDNA was used for PCR amplification. Libraries were prepared in parallel with an identical number of PCR cycles. In the authors' own workflow: With a minimum of two reads required per UMI, MIGEC and MiXCR pulled out about 50,000 +/- 10,000 unique UMI-labeled TRB cDNA molecules from each library. An average of approximately 40,000 +/- 10,000 functional in-frame TRB CDR3 nucleotide clonotypes without stop codons was found per library. After downsampling to 5000 UMI-labeled TRB molecules per sample, diversity metrics, including normalized Shannon-Wiener and Chao1, were computed in VDJtools. VDJtools computed clonotype-size-weighted physicochemical properties of the central five CDR3 residues: interaction energy, strength, volume and Kidera factor 4. Reprocessed by TCRdb, the reads give a single entry per CDR3 protein sequence, without DNA. The V and J calls were not made by the authors but by TCRdb's processing. The sample table on file contains nearly 110,000 distinct CDR3 sequences. 0.35% to 0.4% of the sample goes to the ten largest clones.

The CDR3 measures 13 amino acids from cysteine to phenylalanine. The record lacks a DNA sequence. CDR1 and CDR2 were assigned from the germline V gene as SGDLS and YYNGEE. The sample is drawn from a study of CXCR3-negative and CXCR3-positive naive CD8 T cells (dated by TCRdb to about 2019). Regarding the complete study: Some 130 million TRB reads were obtained in total, roughly 1.5 +/- 0.3 million reads per library. Diversity and physicochemical repertoire analyses were performed on 11 donors pooled from two independent experiments. Naive subsets from a handful of donors and memory cells from 3 donors were included in the TRBV-TRBJ cluster analysis.

The paper as a whole reports these results and caveats: Both naive subsets had comparably high repertoire diversity, while memory CD8+ T cells had much lower repertoire diversity. Surface CD5, linked to self-reactivity in mice, was comparable between naive subsets; TCR interaction strength was therefore also inferred from TRB CDR3 physicochemical properties. Because CXCR3 expression was partially decreased after cryopreservation, freshly isolated PBMCs were used for most assays. TRB CDR3s from CXCR3-positive naive cells showed higher hydrophobicity (lower Kidera factor 4), lower energy, and higher strength and volume indices than CXCR3-negative naive cells. Naive CXCR3-negative and CXCR3-positive cells from the same donor showed similar TRBV-TRBJ usage, whereas memory cells showed distinct patterns.

For every CD8+ T cell subset, approximately 300,000 cells were flow-sorted straight into RLT lysis buffer, and each subset was sorted in triplicate. To keep memory contaminants out, a stringent definition of naive CD8+ T cells was applied: CD45RO-CCR7+CD27+CD95-. Standard density gradient centrifugation was used to isolate peripheral blood mononuclear cells from buffy coats. Naive CXCR3-negative and CXCR3-positive CD8+ T cells were flow-sorted on a FACSAria III. Total RNA was extracted from sorted cells using an RNeasy Mini Kit. This sequence originates from a human donor in good health. Some clones in this sample may be carry-over from other donors' samples. This receptor chain uses TRBV9 and TRBJ2-7; absent DNA, TCRdb's TRBD2 call cannot be checked. The sequencing input was naive CXCR3+ CD8+ T cells from blood. In the paper's terms, the cell subset or site label means: CD45RO-CCR7+CD27+CD95- naive CD8+ T cells expressing CXCR3 (TNR3+). CDR3 protein: CASSVGLGYEQYF.